These 3 T cell receptor beta chains were all obtained from the same sample, sequenced in a study of beta chain features in type 1 diabetes. The entirety of the isolated RNA underwent reverse transcription, so expressed TCRB transcripts were sequenced. TCRdb's copy holds only in-frame clones and misses some; the assay was immunoSEQ multiplex PCR. The sample shows hundreds of thousands of clones, roughly 11% of them seen only once. The specimen sequenced was naive CD4+ T cells from blood. Receptors were obtained from a woman under 30 in good health.

V usage is TRBV29-1 and J usage is TRBJ2-3, with D perhaps matching TRBD1 (5 bases). Germline CDR1 and CDR2: SQVTM and ANQGSEA. The CDR3 runs 13 residues. The germline V and J ends were trimmed by 3 bases and 6 bases, with 13 bases remaining between them. CDR3 nucleotide sequence: TGCAGCGTTGAGAAAGGGGTAATGGATACGCAGTATTTT. Protein product: CSVEKGVMDTQYF.

The gene calls are TRBV5-1 and TRBJ2-1; possibly TRBD2 for D (5 bases). The CDR3 is made up of 15 amino acids. V was shortened by 7 bases and J by 6 bases, with 20 bases between the two germline ends. Germline assignment: CDR1 SGHRS and CDR2 YFSETQ. The CDR3 nucleotides are TGCGCCAGCTGGGGAACGGTGACCCGGGGCAATGAGCAGTTCTTC. Translating gives CASWGTVTRGNEQFF. Full variable domain (outside the CDR3, taken from reference TRBV5-1 and TRBJ2-1): KAGVTQTPRYLIKTRGQQVTLSCSPISGHRSVSWYQQTPGQGLQFLFEYFSETQRNKGNFPGRFSGRQFSNSRSEMNVSTLELGDSALYLCASWGTVTRGNEQFFGPGTRLTVL.

CDR3 nucleotide sequence: TGTGCCAGCAGCCAAGGCGGGAGGCTCAGGTACGAGCAGTACTTC. It yields the protein CASSQGGRLRYEQYF. The chain employs TRBV4-2 and TRBJ2-7; 8 nucleotides line up with TRBD2. Unmatched junction bases numbered 6, after V lost 1 base and J lost 4 bases. Germline CDR1 LGHNA, CDR2 YNFKEQ. The CDR3 totals 15 residues.